This TCR beta chain was sequenced in a study of cytomegalovirus exposure and HLA in healthy donors. Comment on this clone: What it binds is not known.

Findings of the study overall: Certain sequence variants were highly shared and formed a cluster, and this cluster was likely a sequencing artifact.

Amplification used 60 Vbeta primers and 13 Jbeta primers. Sequenced by immunoSEQ multiplex PCR; TCRdb stores in-frame clones only, minus some. This repertoire shows over 110,000 clones, approximately 80% found once; its top ten account for roughly 2.4%. Looked up from germline, CDR1 is SGHRS and CDR2 is YFSETQ. The CDR3 is made up of 13 amino acids. Losses at the gene ends were 2 bases for V and 7 bases for J; bases not matched to a gene: 5. Sequenced input: PBMCs. This TCR came from a woman between 18 and 29 years old in good health and CMV-seropositive. The chain links TRBV5-1 to TRBJ1-2; 7 bases match TRBD1. The DNA of the CDR3 is TGCGCCAGCAGCTTTACAGGGGCGGGTGGCTACACCTTC. Translated: CASSFTGAGGYTF.